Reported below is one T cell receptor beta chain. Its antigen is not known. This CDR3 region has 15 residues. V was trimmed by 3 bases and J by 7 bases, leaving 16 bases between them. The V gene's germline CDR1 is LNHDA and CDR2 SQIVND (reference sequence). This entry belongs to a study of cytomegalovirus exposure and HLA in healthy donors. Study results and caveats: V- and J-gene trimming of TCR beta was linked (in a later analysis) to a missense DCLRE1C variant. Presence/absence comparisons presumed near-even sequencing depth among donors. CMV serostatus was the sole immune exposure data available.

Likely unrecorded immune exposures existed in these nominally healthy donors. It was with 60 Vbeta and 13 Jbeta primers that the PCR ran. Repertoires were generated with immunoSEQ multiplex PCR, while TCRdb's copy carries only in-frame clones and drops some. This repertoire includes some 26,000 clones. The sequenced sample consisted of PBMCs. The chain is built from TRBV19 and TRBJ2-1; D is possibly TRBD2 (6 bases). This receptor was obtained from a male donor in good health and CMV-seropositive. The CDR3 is CASSIRWRDGNEQFF. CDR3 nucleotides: TGTGCCAGTAGTATTCGCTGGCGGGATGGGAATGAGCAGTTCTTC.